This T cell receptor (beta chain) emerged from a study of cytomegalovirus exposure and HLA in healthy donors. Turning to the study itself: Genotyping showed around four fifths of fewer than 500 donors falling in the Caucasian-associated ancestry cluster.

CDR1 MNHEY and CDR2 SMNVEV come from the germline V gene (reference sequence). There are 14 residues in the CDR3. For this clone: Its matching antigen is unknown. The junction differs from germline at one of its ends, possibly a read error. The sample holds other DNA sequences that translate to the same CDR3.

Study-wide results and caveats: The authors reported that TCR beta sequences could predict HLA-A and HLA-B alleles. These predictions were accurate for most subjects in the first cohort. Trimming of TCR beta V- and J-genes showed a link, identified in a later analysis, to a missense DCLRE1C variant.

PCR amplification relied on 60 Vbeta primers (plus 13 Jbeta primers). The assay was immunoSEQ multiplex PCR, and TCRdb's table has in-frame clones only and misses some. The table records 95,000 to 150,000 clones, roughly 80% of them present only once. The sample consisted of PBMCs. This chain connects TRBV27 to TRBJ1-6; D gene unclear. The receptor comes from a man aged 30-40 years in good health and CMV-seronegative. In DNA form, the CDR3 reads TGTGCCAGCAGTTTCAACGGAGGAGGCTCACCTCTCCACTTT. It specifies CASSFNGGGSPLHF.